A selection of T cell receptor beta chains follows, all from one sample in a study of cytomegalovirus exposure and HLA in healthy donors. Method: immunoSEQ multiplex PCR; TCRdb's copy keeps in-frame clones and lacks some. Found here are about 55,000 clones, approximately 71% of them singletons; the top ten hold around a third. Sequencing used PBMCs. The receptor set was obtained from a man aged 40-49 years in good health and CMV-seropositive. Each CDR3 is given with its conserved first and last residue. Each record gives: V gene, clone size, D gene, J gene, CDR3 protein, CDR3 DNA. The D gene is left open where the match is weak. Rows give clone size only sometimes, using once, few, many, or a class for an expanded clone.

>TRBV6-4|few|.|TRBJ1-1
CASSVTGQTEAFF
TGTGCCAGCAGTGTGACAGGACAAACTGAAGCTTTCTTT
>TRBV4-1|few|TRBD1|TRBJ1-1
CASSQETGVNTEAFF
TGCGCCAGCAGCCAAGAGACAGGGGTGAACACTGAAGCTTTCTTT
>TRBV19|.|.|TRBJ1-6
CASTSGNGPLHF
TGTGCCAGTACATCGGGGAATGGACCCCTCCACTTT
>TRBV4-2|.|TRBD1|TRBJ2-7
CASSQDSTGGRYEQYF
TGTGCCAGCAGCCAAGACTCAACAGGGGGCAGGTACGAGCAGTACTTC
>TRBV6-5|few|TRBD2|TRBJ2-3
CASRGGLGTDTQYF
TGTGCCAGTCGGGGGGGCCTCGGGACAGATACGCAGTATTTT
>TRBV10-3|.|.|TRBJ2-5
CAISGSARETQYF
TGTGCCATCAGTGGGTCGGCGCGGGAGACCCAGTACTTC
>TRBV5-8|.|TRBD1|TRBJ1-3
CASRLHGTGGRNTIYF
TGTGCCAGCCGGCTCCACGGGACAGGGGGCAGAAACACCATATATTTT
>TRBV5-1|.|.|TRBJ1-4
CASSFLPSANEKLFF
TGCGCCAGCAGCTTTCTACCGTCGGCTAATGAAAAACTGTTTTTT
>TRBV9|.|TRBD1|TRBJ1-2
CASSVTGDGYTF
TGTGCCAGCAGCGTGACAGGGGATGGCTACACCTTC
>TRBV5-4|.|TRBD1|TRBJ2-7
CASSPYGGDRPYEQYF
TGTGCCAGCAGCCCATATGGCGGGGACAGGCCCTACGAGCAGTACTTC
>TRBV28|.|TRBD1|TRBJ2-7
CATGGRVGDEQYF
TGTGCCACAGGGGGCAGGGTTGGGGACGAGCAGTACTTC
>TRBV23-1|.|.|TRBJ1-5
CASSRPGGEHF
TGCGCCAGCAGTCGTCCGGGGGGGGAGCATTTT
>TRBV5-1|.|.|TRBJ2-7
CASSFEGYEQYF
TGCGCCAGCAGCTTCGAGGGATACGAGCAGTACTTC
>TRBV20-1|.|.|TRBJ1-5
CRGAGPQHF
TGCAGGGGTGCAGGGCCCCAGCATTTT
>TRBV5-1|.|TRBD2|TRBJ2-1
CASSVSSGGAYEQFF
TGCGCCAGCAGCGTCTCTAGCGGGGGGGCCTATGAGCAGTTCTTC
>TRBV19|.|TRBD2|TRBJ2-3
CASSISGGSTDTQYF
TGTGCCAGTAGTATTAGCGGGGGGTCCACAGATACGCAGTATTTT
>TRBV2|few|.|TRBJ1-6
CASSSRQTRYSPLHF
TGTGCCAGCAGTTCCCGTCAAACTAGGTATTCACCCCTCCACTTT
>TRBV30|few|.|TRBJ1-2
CAWSLGGAGGYTF
TGTGCCTGGAGTCTTGGGGGGGCAGGGGGCTACACCTTC
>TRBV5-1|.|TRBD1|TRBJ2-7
CASSLVGTVVSYEQYF
TGCGCCAGCAGCTTGGTCGGGACAGTGGTTTCCTACGAGCAGTACTTC
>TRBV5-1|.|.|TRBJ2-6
CASSLVGSGANVLTF
TGCGCCAGCAGCTTAGTCGGGTCTGGGGCCAACGTCCTGACTTTC
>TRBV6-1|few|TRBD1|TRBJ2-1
CASSVDRVDEQFF
TGTGCCAGCAGTGTAGACAGGGTCGATGAGCAGTTCTTC
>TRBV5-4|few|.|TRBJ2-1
CASEGGVGDEQFF
TGTGCCAGCGAGGGCGGGGTCGGCGATGAGCAGTTCTTC
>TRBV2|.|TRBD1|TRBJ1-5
CASISDRGGPQHF
TGTGCCAGCATATCCGACAGGGGGGGGCCCCAGCATTTT
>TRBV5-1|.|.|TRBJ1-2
CASGGYGQAANYGYTF
TGCGCCAGCGGGGGGTACGGGCAGGCAGCTAACTATGGCTACACCTTC
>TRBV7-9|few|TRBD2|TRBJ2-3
CASSPLAGATDTQYF
TGTGCCAGCAGCCCACTAGCGGGGGCCACAGATACGCAGTATTTT
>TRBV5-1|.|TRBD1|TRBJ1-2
CASHQTGGYYGYTF
TGCGCCAGCCACCAGACAGGGGGCTACTATGGCTACACCTTC
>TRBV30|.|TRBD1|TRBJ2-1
CAWTTGGTGDVGRQFF
TGTGCCTGGACTACCGGCGGGACAGGGGATGTGGGGAGGCAGTTCTTC
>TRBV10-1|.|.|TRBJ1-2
CASSAAGGYGYTF
TGCGCCAGCAGTGCCGCGGGGGGCTATGGCTACACCTTC
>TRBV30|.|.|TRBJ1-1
CAWSGDQQGTEAFF
TGTGCCTGGAGTGGAGACCAACAGGGAACTGAAGCTTTCTTT
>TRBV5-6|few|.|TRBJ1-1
CASSLAREEAFF
TGTGCCAGCAGCTTGGCCAGGGAAGAAGCTTTCTTT
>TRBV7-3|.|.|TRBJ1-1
CASSPHGNTEAFF
TGTGCCAGCAGCCCTCACGGGAACACTGAAGCTTTCTTT
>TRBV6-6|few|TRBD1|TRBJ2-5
CASSRGQGETQYF
TGTGCCAGCAGCCGGGGACAGGGAGAGACCCAGTACTTC
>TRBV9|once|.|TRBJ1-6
CASSGQPNNSPLHF
TGTGCCAGCAGCGGACAGCCGAATAATTCACCCCTCCACTTT
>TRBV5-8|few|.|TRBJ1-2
CASGGYGLYGYTF
TGTGCCAGCGGGGGCTACGGATTATATGGCTACACCTTC
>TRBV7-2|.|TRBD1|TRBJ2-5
CASNPARGGGETQYF
TGTGCCAGCAACCCAGCACGAGGGGGCGGCGAGACCCAGTACTTC
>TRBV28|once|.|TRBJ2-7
CASSPPDSKSYEQYF
TGTGCCAGCAGTCCCCCGGACAGTAAGTCCTACGAGCAGTACTTC
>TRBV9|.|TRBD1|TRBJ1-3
CASSASGTGGNTIYF
TGTGCCAGCAGCGCCTCCGGGACAGGCGGAAACACCATATATTTT
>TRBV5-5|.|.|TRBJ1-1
CASSMYASGSNTEAFF
TGTGCCAGCAGTATGTATGCGTCGGGTTCGAACACTGAAGCTTTCTTT
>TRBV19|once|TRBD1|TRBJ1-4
CASRRTSQGAFEKLFF
TGTGCCAGTAGACGAACTTCACAGGGGGCTTTTGAAAAACTGTTTTTT
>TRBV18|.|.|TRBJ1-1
CASSFSPGRDTEAFF
TGTGCCAGCTCATTCTCTCCGGGAAGGGACACTGAAGCTTTCTTT
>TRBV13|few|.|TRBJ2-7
CASSLRGLREQYF
TGTGCCAGCAGCTTACGGGGTCTACGGGAGCAGTACTTC
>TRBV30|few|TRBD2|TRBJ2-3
CAWSSGEGDTQYF
TGTGCCTGGAGTAGCGGGGAGGGAGATACGCAGTATTTT
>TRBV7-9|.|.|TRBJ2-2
CASSNRETGELFF
TGTGCCAGCAGCAACAGGGAAACCGGGGAGCTGTTTTTT
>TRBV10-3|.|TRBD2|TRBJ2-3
CAISGSAGGSTDTQYF
TGTGCCATCAGTGGTTCGGCGGGGGGAAGCACAGATACGCAGTATTTT